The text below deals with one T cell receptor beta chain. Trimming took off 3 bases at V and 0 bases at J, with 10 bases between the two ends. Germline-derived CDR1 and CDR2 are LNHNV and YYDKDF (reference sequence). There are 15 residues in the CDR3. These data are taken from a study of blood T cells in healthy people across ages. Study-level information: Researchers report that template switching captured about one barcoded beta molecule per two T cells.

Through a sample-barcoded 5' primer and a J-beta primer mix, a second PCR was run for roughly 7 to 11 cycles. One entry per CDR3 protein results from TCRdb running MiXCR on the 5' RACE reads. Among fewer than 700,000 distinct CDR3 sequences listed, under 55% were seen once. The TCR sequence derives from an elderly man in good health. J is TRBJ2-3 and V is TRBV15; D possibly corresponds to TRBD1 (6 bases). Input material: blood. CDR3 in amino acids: CATSRSGTSTDTQYF. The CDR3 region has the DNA TGTGCCACCAGCAGGTCAGGGACAAGCACAGATACGCAGTATTTT.